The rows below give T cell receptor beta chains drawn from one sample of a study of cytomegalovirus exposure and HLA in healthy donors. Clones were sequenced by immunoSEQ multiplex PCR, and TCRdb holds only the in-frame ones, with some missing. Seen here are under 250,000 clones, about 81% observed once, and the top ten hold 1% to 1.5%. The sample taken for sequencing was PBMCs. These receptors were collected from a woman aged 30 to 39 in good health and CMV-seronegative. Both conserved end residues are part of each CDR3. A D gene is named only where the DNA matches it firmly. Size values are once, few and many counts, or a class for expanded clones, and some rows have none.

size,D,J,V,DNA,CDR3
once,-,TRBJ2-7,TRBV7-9,TGTGCCAGCAACTTTGAAGTGGCAGGGCCTCAGGAGCAGTACTTC,CASNFEVAGPQEQYF
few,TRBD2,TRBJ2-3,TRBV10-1,TGCGCCAGCAGTGCCGGGACTAGTAGCACAGATACGCAGTATTTT,CASSAGTSSTDTQYF
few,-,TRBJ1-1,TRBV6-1,TGTGCCAGCGGGAGGGGGGTTAGGAACACTGAAGCTTTCTTT,CASGRGVRNTEAFF
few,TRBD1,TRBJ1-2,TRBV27,TGTGCCAGCCTGGGACAGGGGGAATATGGCTACACCTTC,CASLGQGEYGYTF
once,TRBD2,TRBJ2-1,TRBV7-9,TGTGCCAGCAGCCCTATTAGCGGGAGGGCCTTGAATGAGCAGTTCTTC,CASSPISGRALNEQFF
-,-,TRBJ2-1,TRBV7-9,TGTGCCAGCAGCTTAGGACGGGGGACCTACAATGAGCAGTTCTTC,CASSLGRGTYNEQFF
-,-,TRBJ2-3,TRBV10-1,TGCGCCAGCAGTGATCAGGCTTACCCCACAGATACGCAGTATTTT,CASSDQAYPTDTQYF
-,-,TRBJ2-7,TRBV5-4,TGTGCCAGCAGCTCTGGACTCGTCCGTTCCTACGAGCAGTACTTC,CASSSGLVRSYEQYF
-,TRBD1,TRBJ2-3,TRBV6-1,TGTGCCAGCAAAAACGACAGGGGGCCAGATACGCAGTATTTT,CASKNDRGPDTQYF
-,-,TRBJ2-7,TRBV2,TGTGCCAGCAAGGAGGTCTTTTCCTACGAGCAGTACTTC,CASKEVFSYEQYF
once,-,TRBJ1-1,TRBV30,TGTGCCTGGAGTCCGGGGGGCCCCTACGACACTGAAGCTTTCTTT,CAWSPGGPYDTEAFF
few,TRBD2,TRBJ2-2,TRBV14,TGTGCCAGCAGCCAGCAGGGAGGGGTCACCGGGGAGCTGTTTTTT,CASSQQGGVTGELFF
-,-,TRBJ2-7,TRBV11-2,TGTGCCAGCAGCTTGAGCGGGTCCTACGAGCAGTACTTC,CASSLSGSYEQYF
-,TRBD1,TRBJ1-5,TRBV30,TGTGCCTGGAGGGGGACAGGGGCGACCGCGCCCCAGCATTTT,CAWRGTGATAPQHF
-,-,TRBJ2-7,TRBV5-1,TGCGCCAGCAGCTTGGAACAGGTCTCCTACGAGCAGTACTTC,CASSLEQVSYEQYF
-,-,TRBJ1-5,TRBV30,TGTGCCTGGAGTGTTTACGGCCAGAGGGGCAATCAGCCCCAGCATTTT,CAWSVYGQRGNQPQHF
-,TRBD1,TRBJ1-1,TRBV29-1,TGCAGCGTTGAAAGGACAGGGGCGGCTTTCTTT,CSVERTGAAFF
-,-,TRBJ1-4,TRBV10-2,TGCGCCAGCAGTGAGTCAGGACAGTTTAATGAAAAACTGTTTTTT,CASSESGQFNEKLFF